This record looks at one TCR beta chain sequence and its context. Its antigen is unknown. This sample stems from a study of cytomegalovirus exposure and HLA in healthy donors. The data were produced by immunoSEQ multiplex PCR, yet TCRdb's version contains in-frame clones alone and is incomplete. This table holds around 58,000 clones, around 89% found once. The study's findings and limits: There were around 160 TCR beta chains listed as cytomegalovirus-associated.

This CDR3 region has 18 residues. Germline CDR1 is SNHLY and CDR2 is FYNNEI. Trimming removed 3 bases at V and 0 bases at J, with 19 bases between. The specimen was PBMCs. This TCR was sampled from a woman between 18 and 29 years old in good health and CMV-seronegative. The chain links TRBV2 to TRBJ2-3; tentative D call: TRBD2 (6 bases). CDR3 sequence: CASSDPIWGTASTDTQYF. The CDR3 DNA is TGTGCCAGCAGTGATCCTATATGGGGGACTGCTAGCACAGATACGCAGTATTTT.